This T cell receptor (beta chain) emerged from a study of cytomegalovirus exposure and HLA in healthy donors. Study results and limitations: Presence/absence comparisons presumed near-even sequencing depth among donors. Per a prior analysis, the majority of TCR beta V segments were productive roughly 87% or roughly 30% of the time.

Turning to this clone: Its target is unknown.

The CDR3 spans 14 residues. Deletions cut 6 bases from V and 0 bases from J, with 11 bases between. Germline V gives CDR1 MRHNA, CDR2 SNTAGT. PCR was performed using 60 Vbeta and 13 Jbeta primers. Produced via immunoSEQ multiplex PCR; TCRdb's table is partial and in-frame only. The data show 150,000 to 200,000 clones, with roughly 79% seen just once and less than 2% held by the top ten. Although they were nominally healthy when sampled, donors likely had unrecorded immune exposures. The receptor was isolated from a man younger than 45 in good health and CMV-seronegative. Sample: PBMCs. The chain combines TRBV6-4 with TRBJ1-1, with D perhaps matching TRBD1 (6 bases). The CDR3 loop is CASSSGDMNTEAFF. The CDR3 nucleotides read TGTGCCAGCAGCAGCGGGGACATGAACACTGAAGCTTTCTTT.